This T cell receptor (beta chain) stems from a study of blood T cell repertoires in COVID-19. Across the whole study: The analysed material was cDNA or gDNA that came from T cells, B-cell-depleted T cells, or PBMCs.

The CDR3 runs 14 residues. V lost 7 bases, J lost 7 bases, and 13 bases stayed unmatched. Germline assignment: CDR1 SGHRS and CDR2 YFSETQ. Assay: immunoSEQ multiplex PCR; the TCRdb copy retains only in-frame clones and omits some. The table includes tens of thousands of clones, 86% detected once. A few counts support this clone. Sequenced: peripheral blood. The clonotype comes from a man in his 70s with active COVID-19. The V call is TRBV5-1, the J call TRBJ1-2; 7 nucleotides match TRBD1. Here the CDR3 reads CASGRGGAGAGYTF. CDR3 bases: TGCGCCAGCGGTAGAGGGGGCGCAGGGGCTGGCTACACCTTC.